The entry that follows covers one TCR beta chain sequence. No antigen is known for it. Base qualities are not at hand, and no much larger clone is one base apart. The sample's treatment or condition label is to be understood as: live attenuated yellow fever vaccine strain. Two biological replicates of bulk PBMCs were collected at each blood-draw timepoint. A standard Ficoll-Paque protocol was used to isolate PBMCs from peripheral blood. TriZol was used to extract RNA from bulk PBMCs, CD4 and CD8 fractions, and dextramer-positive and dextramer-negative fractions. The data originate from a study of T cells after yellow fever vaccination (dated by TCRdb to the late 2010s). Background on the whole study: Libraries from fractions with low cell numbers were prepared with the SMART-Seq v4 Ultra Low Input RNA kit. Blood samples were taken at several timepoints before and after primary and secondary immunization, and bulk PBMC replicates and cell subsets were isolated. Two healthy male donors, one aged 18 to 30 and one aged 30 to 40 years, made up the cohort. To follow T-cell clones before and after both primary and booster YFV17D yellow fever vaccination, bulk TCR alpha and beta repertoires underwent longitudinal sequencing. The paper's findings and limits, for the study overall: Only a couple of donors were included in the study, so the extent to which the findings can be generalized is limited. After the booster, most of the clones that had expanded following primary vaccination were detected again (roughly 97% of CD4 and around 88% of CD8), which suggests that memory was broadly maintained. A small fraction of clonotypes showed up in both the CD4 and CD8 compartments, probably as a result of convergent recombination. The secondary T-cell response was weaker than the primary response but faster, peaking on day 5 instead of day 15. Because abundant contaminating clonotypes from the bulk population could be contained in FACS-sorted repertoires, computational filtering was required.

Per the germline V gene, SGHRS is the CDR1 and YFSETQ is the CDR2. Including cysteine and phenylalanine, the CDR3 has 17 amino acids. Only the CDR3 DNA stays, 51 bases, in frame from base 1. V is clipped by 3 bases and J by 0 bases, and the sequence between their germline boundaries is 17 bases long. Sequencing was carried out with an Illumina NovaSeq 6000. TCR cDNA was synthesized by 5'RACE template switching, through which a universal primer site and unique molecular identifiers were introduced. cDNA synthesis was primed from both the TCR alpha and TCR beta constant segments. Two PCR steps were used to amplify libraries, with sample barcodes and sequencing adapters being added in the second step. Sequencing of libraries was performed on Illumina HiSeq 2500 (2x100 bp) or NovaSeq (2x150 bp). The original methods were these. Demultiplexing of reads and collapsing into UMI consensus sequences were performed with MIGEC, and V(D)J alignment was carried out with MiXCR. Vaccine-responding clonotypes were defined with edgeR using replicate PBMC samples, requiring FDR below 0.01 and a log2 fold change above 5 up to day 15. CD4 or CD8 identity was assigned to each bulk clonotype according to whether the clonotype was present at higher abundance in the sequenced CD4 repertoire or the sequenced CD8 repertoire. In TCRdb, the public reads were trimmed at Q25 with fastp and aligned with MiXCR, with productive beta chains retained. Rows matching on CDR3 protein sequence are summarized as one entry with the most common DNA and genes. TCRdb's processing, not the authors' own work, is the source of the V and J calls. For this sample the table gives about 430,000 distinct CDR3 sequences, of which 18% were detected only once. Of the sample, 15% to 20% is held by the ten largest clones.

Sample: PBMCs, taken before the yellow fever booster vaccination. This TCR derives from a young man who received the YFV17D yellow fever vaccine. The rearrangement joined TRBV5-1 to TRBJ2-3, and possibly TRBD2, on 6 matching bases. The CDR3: CASSWRGQGTSTDTQYF. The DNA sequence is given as TGCGCCAGCAGCTGGAGGGGCCAGGGCACCAGCACAGATACGCAGTATTTT.